The clone carrying this TCR beta chain was seen just once. Its antigen is not known. Mismatch with germline at one junction end may stem from a read error. This sample is drawn from a study of cytomegalovirus exposure and HLA in healthy donors. The PCR used 60 Vbeta and 13 Jbeta primers. Method: immunoSEQ multiplex PCR; TCRdb's copy keeps in-frame clones and lacks some. The sample has around 170,000 clones, about four fifths seen once; the top ten hold roughly 2.6%. CDR3 length equals 13 residues. Germline CDR1 is SGHVS and CDR2 is FQNEAQ. General study results and limits: About 87% or about 30% of the time was how often most TCR beta V segments were productive, according to an earlier analysis.

Sequences were obtained from PBMCs. The receptor's source is a woman between 50 and 59 years old in good health and CMV-seropositive. The chain employs TRBV7-8 and TRBJ2-1; a possible D gene is TRBD1 (5 bases). The CDR3 spells CASSLDNQGRRLF. CDR3 nucleotides: TGTGCCAGCAGCTTAGATAACCAGGGCCGACGACTCTTC. Supplemented by reference TRBV7-8 and TRBJ2-1, the full variable domain reads GAGVSQSPRYKVAKRGQDVALRCDPISGHVSLFWYQQALGQGPEFLTYFQNEAQLDKSGLPSDRFFAERPEGSVSTLKIQRTQQEDSAVYLCASSLDNQGRRLFGPGTRLTVL.